This TCR beta chain was captured by sequencing in a study of blood T cells in healthy people across ages. There are a few counts of this clonotype. Its antigen is still unknown. Study results and caveats: Both naive CD4+ cell counts and diversity were greater in long-lived donors than in aged donors. A roughly linear age-dependent decrease characterized TCR beta diversity per million T cells. Estimates of diversity drawn from one million T cells were considered underestimates.

A second PCR of about 7 to 12 cycles used a sample-barcoded 5' primer and a J-beta primer mix. TCRdb redid the calling of the 5' RACE reads with MiXCR, one entry per CDR3 protein. There are about 970,000 distinct CDR3 sequences in the sample; about 51% occur only once, and about a fifth lies in the top ten. The CDR3 has 17 amino acids. In germline, CDR1 is LGHNA, CDR2 YNFKEQ. V was pared by 2 bases and J by 1 base, with 17 bases between. The gene calls are TRBV4-2 and TRBJ2-5; D not certain. Sequenced sample: blood. This TCR came from a woman in her sixties in good health. Here the CDR3 reads CASSQSQPHSLQETQYF. The CDR3 DNA is TGTGCCAGCAGCCAATCCCAACCGCACTCGCTCCAAGAGACCCAGTACTTC.